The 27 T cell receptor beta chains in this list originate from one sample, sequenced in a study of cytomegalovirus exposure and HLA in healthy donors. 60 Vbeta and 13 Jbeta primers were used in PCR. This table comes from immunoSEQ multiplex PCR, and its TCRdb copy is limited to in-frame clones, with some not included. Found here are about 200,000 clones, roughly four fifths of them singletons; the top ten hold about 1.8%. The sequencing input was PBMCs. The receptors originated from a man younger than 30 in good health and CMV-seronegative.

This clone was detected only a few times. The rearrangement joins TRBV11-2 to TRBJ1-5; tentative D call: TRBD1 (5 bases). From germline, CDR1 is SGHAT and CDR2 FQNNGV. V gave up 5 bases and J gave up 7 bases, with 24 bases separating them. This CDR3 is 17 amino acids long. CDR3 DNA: TGTGCCAGCAGCCCCGACACCGGGACTGCGATTCGACAGCCCCAGCATTTT. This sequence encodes CASSPDTGTAIRQPQHF.

The CDR3 region has the DNA TGTGCCAGCAGCCCGAACAGGGGGACCTCCTACAATGAGCAGTTCTTC. It codes for CASSPNRGTSYNEQFF. The V gene is TRBV4-2, the J gene TRBJ2-1; 8 nucleotides align to TRBD1. CDR3 size: 16 residues. V was clipped by 4 bases and J by 0 bases; unmatched bases: 5. Germline loops: CDR1 LGHNA, CDR2 YNFKEQ.

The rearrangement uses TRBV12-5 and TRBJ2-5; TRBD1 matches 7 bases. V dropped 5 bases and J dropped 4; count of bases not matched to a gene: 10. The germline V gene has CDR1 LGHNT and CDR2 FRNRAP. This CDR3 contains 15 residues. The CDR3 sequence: CASGLGTVGSETQYF. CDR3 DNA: TGTGCTAGTGGTCTCGGGACAGTGGGGTCAGAGACCCAGTACTTC.

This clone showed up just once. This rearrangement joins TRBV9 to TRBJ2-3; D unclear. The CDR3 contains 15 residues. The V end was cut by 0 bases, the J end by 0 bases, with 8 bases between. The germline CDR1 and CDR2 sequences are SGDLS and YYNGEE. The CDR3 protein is CASSVALPSTDTQYF. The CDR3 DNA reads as TGTGCCAGCAGCGTAGCGCTACCCAGCACAGATACGCAGTATTTT.

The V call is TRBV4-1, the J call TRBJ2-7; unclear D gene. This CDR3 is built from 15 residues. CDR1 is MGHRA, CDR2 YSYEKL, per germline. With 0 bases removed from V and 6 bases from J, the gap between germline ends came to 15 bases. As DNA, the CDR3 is TGCGCCAGCAGCCAAGAGGGCAGCACCCCCCGCGAGCAGTACTTC. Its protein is CASSQEGSTPREQYF.

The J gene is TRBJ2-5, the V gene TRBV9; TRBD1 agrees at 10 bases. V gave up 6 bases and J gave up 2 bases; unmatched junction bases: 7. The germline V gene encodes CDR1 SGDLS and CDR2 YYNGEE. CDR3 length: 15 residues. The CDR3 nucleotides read TGTGCCAGCAACCCCGGGACAGGGGTGCAAGAGACCCAGTACTTC. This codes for CASNPGTGVQETQYF. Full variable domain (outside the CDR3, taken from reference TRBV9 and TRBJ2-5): DSGVTQTPKHLITATGQRVTLRCSPRSGDLSVYWYQQSLDQGLQFLIQYYNGEERAKGNILERFSAQQFPDLHSELNLSSLELGDSALYFCASNPGTGVQETQYFGPGTRLLVL.

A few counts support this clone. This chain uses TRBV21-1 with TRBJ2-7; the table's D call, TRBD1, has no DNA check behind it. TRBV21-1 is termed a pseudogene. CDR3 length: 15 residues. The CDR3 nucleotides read TGTGCCAGCAGCAAAGTTGTACAGGGGATCCACGAGCAGTACTTC. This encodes CASSKVVQGIHEQYF.

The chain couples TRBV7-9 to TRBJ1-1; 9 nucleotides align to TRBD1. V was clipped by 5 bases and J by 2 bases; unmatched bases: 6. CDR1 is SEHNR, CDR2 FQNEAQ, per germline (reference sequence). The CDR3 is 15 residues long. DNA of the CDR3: TGTGCCAGCAGCAAACGACAGGGGGTCAACACTGAAGCTTTCTTT. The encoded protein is CASSKRQGVNTEAFF.

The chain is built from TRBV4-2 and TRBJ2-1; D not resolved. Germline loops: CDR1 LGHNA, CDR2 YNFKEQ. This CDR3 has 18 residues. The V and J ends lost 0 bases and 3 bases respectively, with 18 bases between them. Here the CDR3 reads CASSQEKDSWSYYNEQFF. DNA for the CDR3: TGTGCCAGCAGCCAAGAGAAGGATAGCTGGAGTTACTACAATGAGCAGTTCTTC.

The CDR3 DNA follows: TGCGCCAGCAGCTTGGCTGCAGGGGGCATAAGAACTGAAGCTTTCTTT. Translated: CASSLAAGGIRTEAFF. The chain joins TRBV5-1 to TRBJ1-1; 8 bases align to TRBD1. V shed 0 bases, J shed 5 bases, and the junction held 9 bases outside the gene matches. Germline V gene sequence: CDR1 SGHRS, CDR2 YFSETQ. This CDR3 comprises 16 residues.

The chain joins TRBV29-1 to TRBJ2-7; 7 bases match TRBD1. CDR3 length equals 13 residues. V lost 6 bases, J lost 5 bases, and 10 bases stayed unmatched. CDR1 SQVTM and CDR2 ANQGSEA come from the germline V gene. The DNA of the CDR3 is TGCAGCGTCAGAAAAACAGGGGTCGACGAGCAGTACTTC. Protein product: CSVRKTGVDEQYF.

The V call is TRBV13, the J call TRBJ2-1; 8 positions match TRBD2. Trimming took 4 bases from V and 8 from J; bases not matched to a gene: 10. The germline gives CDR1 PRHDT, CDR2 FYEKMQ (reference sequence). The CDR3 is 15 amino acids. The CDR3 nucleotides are TGTGCCAGCAGCTGGGGCCTAGCGGGTAGGGATGAGCAGTTCTTC. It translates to CASSWGLAGRDEQFF. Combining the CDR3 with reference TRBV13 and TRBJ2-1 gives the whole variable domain AAGVIQSPRHLIKEKRETATLKCYPIPRHDTVYWYQQGPGQDPQFLISFYEKMQSDKGSIPDRFSAQQFSDYHSELNMSSLELGDSALYFCASSWGLAGRDEQFFGPGTRLTVL.

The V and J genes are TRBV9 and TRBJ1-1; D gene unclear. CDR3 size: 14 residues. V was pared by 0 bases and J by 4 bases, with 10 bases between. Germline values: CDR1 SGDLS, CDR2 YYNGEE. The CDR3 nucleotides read TGTGCCAGCAGCGTAGCGGAGGGTGTCACTGAAGCTTTCTTT. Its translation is CASSVAEGVTEAFF.

CDR3 sequence reads: CASSLAGAEDNYGYTF. As DNA, the CDR3 is TGTGCCAGCAGCTTAGCGGGGGCAGAAGATAACTATGGCTACACCTTC. The rearrangement joins TRBV7-2 to TRBJ1-2; a possible D gene is TRBD1 (6 bases). The CDR3 is made up of 16 amino acids. Germline lookup yields CDR1 SGHTA and CDR2 FQGNSA. Trimming removed 0 bases at V and 1 base at J, with 12 bases between.

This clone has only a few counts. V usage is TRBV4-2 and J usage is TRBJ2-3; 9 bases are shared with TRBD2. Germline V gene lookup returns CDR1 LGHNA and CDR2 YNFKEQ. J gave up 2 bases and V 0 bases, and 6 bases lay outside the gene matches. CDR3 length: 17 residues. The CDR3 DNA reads TGTGCCAGCAGCCAAGATGGCCAGCGGGGGGCCACAGATACGCAGTATTTT. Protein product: CASSQDGQRGATDTQYF.

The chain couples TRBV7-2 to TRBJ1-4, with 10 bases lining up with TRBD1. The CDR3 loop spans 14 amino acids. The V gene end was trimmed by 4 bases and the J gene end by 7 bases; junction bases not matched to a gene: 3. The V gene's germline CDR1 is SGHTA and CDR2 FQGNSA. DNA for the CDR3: TGTGCCAGCAGCTCGGGACAGGGGTTTGAAAAACTGTTTTTT. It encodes CASSSGQGFEKLFF.

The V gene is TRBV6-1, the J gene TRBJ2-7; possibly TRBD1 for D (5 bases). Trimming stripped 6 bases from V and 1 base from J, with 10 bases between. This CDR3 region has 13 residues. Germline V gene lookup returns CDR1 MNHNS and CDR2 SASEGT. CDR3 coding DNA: TGTGCCAGCAGAGTGGACAAATCCTACGAGCAGTACTTC. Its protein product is CASRVDKSYEQYF.

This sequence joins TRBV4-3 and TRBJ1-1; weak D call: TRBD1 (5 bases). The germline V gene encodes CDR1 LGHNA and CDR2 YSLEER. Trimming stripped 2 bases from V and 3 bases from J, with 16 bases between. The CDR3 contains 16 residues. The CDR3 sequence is CASSQSWAGSDTEAFF. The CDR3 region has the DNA TGCGCCAGCAGCCAAAGTTGGGCAGGGTCGGACACTGAAGCTTTCTTT.

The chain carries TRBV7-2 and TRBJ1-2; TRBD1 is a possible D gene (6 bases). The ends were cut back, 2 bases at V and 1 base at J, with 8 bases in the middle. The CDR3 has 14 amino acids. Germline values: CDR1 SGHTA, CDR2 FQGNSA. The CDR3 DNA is TGTGCCAGCAGCTTACCAGGGGTTAACTATGGCTACACCTTC. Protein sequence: CASSLPGVNYGYTF. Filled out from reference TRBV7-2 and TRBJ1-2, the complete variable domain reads GAGVSQSPSNKVTEKGKDVELRCDPISGHTALYWYRQSLGQGLEFLIYFQGNSAPDKSGLPSDRFSAERTGGSVSTLTIQRTQQEDSAVYLCASSLPGVNYGYTFGSGTRLTVV.

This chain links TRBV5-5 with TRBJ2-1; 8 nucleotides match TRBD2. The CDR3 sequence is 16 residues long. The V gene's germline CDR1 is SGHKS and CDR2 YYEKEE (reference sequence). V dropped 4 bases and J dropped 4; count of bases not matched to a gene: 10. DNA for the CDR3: TGTGCCAGCAGCCCCTCGACTAGCGCCGTTTACAATGAGCAGTTCTTC. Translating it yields CASSPSTSAVYNEQFF.

CDR3 protein: CASSSSGGASYNEQFF. CDR3 nucleotide sequence: TGTGCCAGCAGCTCTAGCGGGGGGGCTTCCTACAATGAGCAGTTCTTC. This sequence joins TRBV13 and TRBJ2-1; 12 bases map to TRBD2. V lost 4 bases, J lost 1 base, and 2 bases stayed unmatched. This CDR3 is 16 amino acids long. Germline assignment: CDR1 PRHDT and CDR2 FYEKMQ (reference sequence).

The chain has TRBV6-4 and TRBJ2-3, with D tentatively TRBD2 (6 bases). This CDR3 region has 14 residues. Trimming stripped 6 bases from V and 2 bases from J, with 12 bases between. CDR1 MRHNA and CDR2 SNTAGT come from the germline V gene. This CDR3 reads CASSDGLFTDTQYF. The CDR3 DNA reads TGTGCCAGCAGCGATGGACTATTCACAGATACGCAGTATTTT.

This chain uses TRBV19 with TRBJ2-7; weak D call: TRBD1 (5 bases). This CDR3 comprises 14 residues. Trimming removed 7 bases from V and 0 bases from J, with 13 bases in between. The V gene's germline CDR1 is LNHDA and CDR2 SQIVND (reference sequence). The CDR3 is CASMRTLNSYEQYF. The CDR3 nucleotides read TGTGCCAGTATGCGGACACTCAACTCCTACGAGCAGTACTTC.

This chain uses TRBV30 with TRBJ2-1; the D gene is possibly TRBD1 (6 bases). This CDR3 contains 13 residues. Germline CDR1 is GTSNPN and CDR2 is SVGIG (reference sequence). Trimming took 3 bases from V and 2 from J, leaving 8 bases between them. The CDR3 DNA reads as TGTGCCTGGAGCAGGGGCCCCTACAATGAGCAGTTCTTC. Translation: CAWSRGPYNEQFF.

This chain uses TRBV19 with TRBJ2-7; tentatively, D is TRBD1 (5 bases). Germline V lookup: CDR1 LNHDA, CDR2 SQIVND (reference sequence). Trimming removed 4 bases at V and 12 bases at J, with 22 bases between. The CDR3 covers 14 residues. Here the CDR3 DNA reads TGTGCCAGTAGTACCCCTTCTGACAGACATCCCCGGTACTTC. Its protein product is CASSTPSDRHPRYF.

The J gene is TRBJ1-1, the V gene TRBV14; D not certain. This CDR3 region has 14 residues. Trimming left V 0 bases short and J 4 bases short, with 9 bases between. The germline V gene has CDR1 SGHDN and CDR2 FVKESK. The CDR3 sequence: CASSQEMAGTEAFF. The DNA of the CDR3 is TGTGCCAGCAGCCAAGAGATGGCGGGCACTGAAGCTTTCTTT.

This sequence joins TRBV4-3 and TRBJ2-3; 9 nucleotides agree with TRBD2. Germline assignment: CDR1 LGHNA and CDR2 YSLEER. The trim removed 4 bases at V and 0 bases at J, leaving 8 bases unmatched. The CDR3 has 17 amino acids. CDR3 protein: CASSREAGGPSTDTQYF. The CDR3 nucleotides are TGCGCCAGCAGCCGGGAGGCGGGGGGGCCCAGCACAGATACGCAGTATTTT.